The present entry profiles one T cell receptor (beta chain) with its context. The antigen it recognizes is unknown. Base qualities were left out, and no much larger clone turns up one base away. These data belong to a study of technical replicates of blood from four donors (dated by TCRdb to about 2017). The method was the immunoSEQ multiplex PCR assay. TCRdb mirrors the immuneACCESS table, restricted to in-frame sequences. Some clones are absent from its copies; in checked studies, under half trace to an unresolved V gene, and the reason for the others is unknown. For this sample the table gives 65,000 to 90,000 clones, of which 92% were detected only once. 0.27% of the sample is taken by the ten largest. The junction carries 19 bases between V and J, which are trimmed by 3 bases and 7 bases respectively. Taken from cysteine to phenylalanine, the CDR3 has 16 residues. This entry keeps only the CDR3 DNA: 48 bases, framed from base 1. CDR1 and CDR2 were assigned from the germline V gene as SGHAT and FQNNGV.

Here the chain combines TRBV11-2 and TRBJ1-5, with TRBD1 tentatively as D gene (6 bases match). This receptor was taken from a human donor in good health. The sequenced sample consisted of T cells isolated from PBMCs. The sequenced DNA is TGTGCCAGCAGCTTGAGTTCTGTGGGAAGGGGGCAGCCCCAGCATTTT. Translated, this gives CASSLSSVGRGQPQHF.